Shown below are 19 T cell receptor beta chains from a single sample sequenced in a study of CD8+CD57+ T cells in acquired aplastic anemia listed by TCRdb under 2018. The instrument given in TCRdb is Illumina HiSeq 2000. Genomic DNA served as template for TCR beta VDJ combination and CDR3 sequence profiling. The public reads were run again by TCRdb, first through fastp at Q25 and then through MiXCR, and only productive beta chains were kept. Identical CDR3 protein sequences are pooled into one entry, listed with their most common genes and DNA. A total of 98,000 or so distinct CDR3 sequences appear in this sample, roughly 51% of them only once. In total, the top ten clones hold under 35% of the sample. The sample taken for sequencing was sorted CD4+, CD8+, or CD8+CD57+ T cells (not recorded which) from PBMCs. The source is a human donor in good health, serving as a control.

This clonotype has at least ten counts. The chain is built from TRBV3-1 and TRBJ2-7; D is uncertain. This CDR3 contains 13 residues. The V and J ends lost 0 bases and 5 bases respectively, with 8 bases between them. The germline CDR1 and CDR2 sequences are LGHDT and YNNKEL (reference sequence). Written as DNA, the CDR3 is TGTGCCAGCAGCCAAGATAATCGCCACGAGCAGTACTTC. The encoded protein is CASSQDNRHEQYF.

This clonotype was recorded at least ten times. The rearrangement links TRBV14 to TRBJ2-1; no clear D gene. Germline assignment: CDR1 SGHDN and CDR2 FVKESK. With 2 bases removed from V and 4 bases from J, the gap between germline ends came to 0 bases. The CDR3 sequence is 11 residues long. CDR3 nucleotide sequence: TGTGCCAGCAGCCAATACAATGAGCAGTTCTTC. Encoded protein: CASSQYNEQFF.

The chain joins TRBV6-1 to TRBJ1-4; D remains unclear. Looked up from germline, CDR1 is MNHNS and CDR2 is SASEGT. Trimming cost V 1 base and J 4 bases, with 16 bases left between them. The CDR3 spans 17 residues. CDR3 protein: CASSEVTRLTNNEKLFF. In DNA form, the CDR3 reads TGTGCCAGCAGTGAAGTCACTCGGCTCACTAATAATGAAAAACTGTTTTTT.

This chain connects TRBV24-1 to TRBJ1-5; maybe TRBD1 (6 bases). The CDR3 totals 13 residues. CDR1 and CDR2 from the germline V gene are KGHDR and SFDVKD. Trimming removed 4 bases from V and 6 bases from J, with 9 bases in between. CDR3 amino acids: CATSDRGGQPQHF. CDR3 coding DNA: TGTGCCACCAGTGACAGGGGAGGTCAGCCCCAGCATTTT.

The V call is TRBV11-2, the J call TRBJ2-7; 15 bases fit TRBD2. The V gene end was trimmed by 5 bases and the J gene end by 2 bases; junction bases not matched to a gene: 13. The germline V gene has CDR1 SGHAT and CDR2 FQNNGV. The CDR3 extends over 19 amino acids. In nucleotides, the CDR3 is TGTGCCAGCAGCGTTCCGGGGACTAGCGGGGGGTACGGGGCCTACGAGCAGTACTTC. Translating it yields CASSVPGTSGGYGAYEQYF.

The J gene is TRBJ1-2, the V gene TRBV29-1; weak D call: TRBD1 (6 bases). This CDR3 contains 13 residues. In germline, CDR1 is SQVTM, CDR2 ANQGSEA. Trimming took 6 bases from V and 8 from J, leaving 19 bases between them. The CDR3 nucleotides are TGCAGCGTCGAACAGGGCTACCGCTCCGGCTACACCTTC. The encoded protein is CSVEQGYRSGYTF.

This clonotype was seen only a few times. The CDR3 spells CATSDLRGYTF. CDR3 nucleotide sequence: TGTGCCACCAGTGACCTGCGGGGCTACACCTTC. The rearrangement uses TRBV24-1 and TRBJ1-2; no firm D call. Germline-derived CDR1 and CDR2 are KGHDR and SFDVKD. V shed 4 bases and J shed 8 bases, with 7 bases lying between them. The CDR3 totals 11 residues.

This clonotype was observed many times. The chain is built from TRBV4-1 and TRBJ2-7; TRBD2 matches at 10 bases. CDR3 length: 15 amino acids. Germline values: CDR1 MGHRA, CDR2 YSYEKL. The V and J ends lost 2 bases and 0 bases, in that order; junction bases with no gene match: 1. The CDR3 loop reads CASSQTSGVSYEQYF. CDR3 DNA sequence: TGCGCCAGCAGCCAAACTAGCGGGGTCTCCTACGAGCAGTACTTC.

A word on this clonotype: This may stem from a read error, because a much larger clone lies one nucleotide away. This chain connects TRBV7-6 to TRBJ1-1, with D possibly matching TRBD1 (5 bases). The germline V and J ends were trimmed by 5 bases and 4 bases, with 17 bases remaining between them. This CDR3 contains 15 residues. In germline, CDR1 is SGHVS, CDR2 FNYEAQ. The CDR3 region is CASSQGSRESTEAFF. Here the CDR3 DNA reads TGTGCCAGCAGCCAGGGTTCCAGAGAGAGCACTGAAGCTTTCTTT.

The chain couples TRBV25-1 to TRBJ2-7, with TRBD2 as a possible D gene (6 bases). CDR3 length: 14 residues. Germline V gene sequence: CDR1 MGHDK, CDR2 SYGVNS. Trimming left V 3 bases short and J 4 bases short, with 13 bases between. The CDR3 loop is CASSDVQEGYEQYF. The CDR3 bases are TGTGCCAGCAGTGATGTCCAGGAGGGTTACGAGCAGTACTTC.

V and J are TRBV6-5 and TRBJ1-2; 11 bases agree with TRBD1. V gave up 4 bases and J gave up 4 bases; unmatched junction bases: 2. The CDR3 has 14 residues. Germline-derived CDR1 and CDR2 are MNHEY and SVGAGI. The CDR3 loop is CASSCGTGGYGYTF. The CDR3 nucleotides read TGTGCCAGCAGTTGCGGGACAGGGGGCTATGGCTACACCTTC.

This clonotype came up a few times. The chain joins TRBV25-1 to TRBJ2-1; 15 bases are shared with TRBD2. The germline V gene encodes CDR1 MGHDK and CDR2 SYGVNS. There are 16 residues in the CDR3. The junction had 5 bases not matched to a gene; V was cut back by 4 bases and J by 7 bases. DNA for the CDR3: TGTGCCAGCAGTGGGGATGGGACTAGCGGGGGGAATGAGCAGTTCTTC. It translates to CASSGDGTSGGNEQFF.

This clonotype was counted many times. V and J are TRBV19 and TRBJ1-2; the D gene is possibly TRBD1 (5 bases). Deletions cut 6 bases from V and 5 bases from J, with 19 bases between. Germline V gene sequence: CDR1 LNHDA, CDR2 SQIVND (reference sequence). This CDR3 is built from 15 residues. The CDR3 spells CASRDIGTEDYGYTF. CDR3 in DNA: TGTGCCAGTAGGGATATAGGGACGGAGGATTATGGCTACACCTTC. Filled out from reference TRBV19 and TRBJ1-2, the complete variable domain reads DGGITQSPKYLFRKEGQNVTLSCEQNLNHDAMYWYRQDPGQGLRLIYYSQIVNDFQKGDIAEGYSVSREKKESFPLTVTSAQKNPTAFYLCASRDIGTEDYGYTFGSGTRLTVV.

There are many counts of this clonotype. In DNA form, the CDR3 reads TGTGCCAGCACCGTTCAGGGGGCGGACTATGGCTACACCTTC. It yields the protein CASTVQGADYGYTF. The rearrangement uses TRBV2 and TRBJ1-2, with 8 bases fitting TRBD1. CDR1 and CDR2 (germline): SNHLY, FYNNEI. The J segment lost 3 bases and the V segment lost 7 bases, leaving 7 bases of the junction unmatched. This CDR3 is built from 14 residues.

In this sample, this clonotype turned up a few times. The gene calls are TRBV24-1 and TRBJ1-2; D gene ambiguous. Trimming took 3 bases from V and 5 from J, leaving 6 bases between them. CDR1 is KGHDR and CDR2 is SFDVKD in the germline V gene. The CDR3 loop spans 12 amino acids. CDR3 amino acids: CATSDRAYGYTF. The CDR3 nucleotides are TGTGCCACCAGTGATAGAGCTTATGGCTACACCTTC.

The CDR3 loop is CSVELQGNYGYTF. DNA for the CDR3: TGCAGCGTGGAGTTACAGGGCAACTATGGCTACACCTTC. The genes are TRBV29-1 and TRBJ1-2; TRBD1 might be the D (6 bases). The V gene lost 6 bases and the J gene lost 2 bases, with 13 bases spanning the gap. This CDR3 comprises 13 residues. Germline V gene sequence: CDR1 SQVTM, CDR2 ANQGSEA.

The CDR3 nucleotides read TGTGCCAGCAGTAGCCCGGGCCAGAATAGCAATCAGCCCCAGCATTTT. This sequence encodes CASSSPGQNSNQPQHF. This rearrangement joins TRBV25-1 to TRBJ1-5; D gene unclear. This CDR3 is 16 amino acids long. The V end was cut by 5 bases, the J end by 0 bases, with 14 bases between. Germline V CDR1 and CDR2: MGHDK, SYGVNS.

This clonotype was counted at least ten times. V gene TRBV2 combines with J gene TRBJ1-2; a possible D gene is TRBD1 (5 bases). V shed 3 bases and J shed 5 bases, with 13 bases lying between them. Germline V lookup: CDR1 SNHLY, CDR2 FYNNEI. This CDR3 spans 14 amino acids. The CDR3: CASSDGGIAYGYTF. The DNA of the CDR3 is TGTGCCAGCAGTGACGGGGGGATAGCTTATGGCTACACCTTC.

The chain couples TRBV2 to TRBJ1-2; D uncertain. Trimming cost V 6 bases and J 4 bases, with 21 bases left between them. The CDR3 has 16 amino acids. The germline V gene has CDR1 SNHLY and CDR2 FYNNEI. Here the CDR3 DNA reads TGTGCCAGCAGCTACTCTGAGGCAGTCAACGGCTATGGCTACACCTTC. Translating it yields CASSYSEAVNGYGYTF.